At least ten counts were recorded for the clone carrying this TCR beta chain. This entry is derived from a study of molecular identifiers for immune sequencing clone quantification. CD8+CD4-CCR7+CD45RA+ sorting gave the naive CD8 T cells. TCRdb independently ran MiXCR on the PCR reads; one entry per CDR3 protein. Of 250,000 to 400,000 distinct CDR3 sequences in the sample, around 21% were seen once. The sequenced sample was naive CD8+ T cells from blood, with Jurkat cell RNA spiked in. The subset is: FACS-sorted CD8+CD4-CCR7+CD45RA+ naive T cells. The clonotype comes from a human donor in good health. Some libraries in this study had Jurkat cell RNA spiked in.

CDR3 nucleotides: TGCAGCGTTGAAAGTGATCACACCGGGGAGCTGTTTTTT. Translating gives CSVESDHTGELFF. The chain recombines TRBV29-1 with TRBJ2-2; no definite D call. The CDR3 loop spans 13 amino acids. V dropped 2 bases and J dropped 3 bases, with 7 bases sitting between them. CDR1 SQVTM and CDR2 ANQGSEA come from the germline V gene.